Below, one T cell receptor beta chain is given with its context. The antigen is not known. The CDR3 has 13 residues. V was pared by 4 bases and J by 7 bases, with 15 bases between. The germline V gene has CDR1 SGHNT and CDR2 YYREEE (reference sequence). Profiling relied on immunoSEQ multiplex PCR, and the TCRdb table lists in-frame clones only, not all of them. The data contain 110,000 or so clones, 86% of them singletons. This entry comes from a study of T cell responses to AZD1222 COVID-19 vaccine. Findings of the study overall: It was only a handful of AZD1222 recipients who were seropositive at baseline. Sampling captured repertoires only after the peak T cell response.

The specimen comprised peripheral blood, sampled 28 days after the second AZD1222 dose. The V and J genes are TRBV5-4 and TRBJ2-7; the D gene is possibly TRBD1 (5 bases). This clonotype originated in an adult who received the AZD1222 COVID-19 vaccine. CDR3 region: CASSIDSDDEQYF. CDR3 coding DNA: TGTGCCAGCAGCATAGACAGTGACGATGAGCAGTACTTC.